The source of this T cell receptor (beta chain) is a study of T-cell memory formation after mild COVID-19. This clonotype was picked up a small number of times. Antigen unknown. Study conclusions and caveats: Of the contracting clones, CD4+ ones lay mainly in CM and EM, and CD8+ ones in EMRA. Clones shrinking from day 15 to 85 showed even CD4/CD8 mixes; later expanders tilted CD4+. Cross-reactive memory apparently joined, as some responding clones appeared in pre-infection memory.

Germline-derived CDR1 and CDR2 are MNHEY and SMNVEV (reference sequence). V lost 6 bases to trimming and J lost 8 bases, with 12 bases between them. The length of the CDR3 is 12 residues. TCRalpha and TCRbeta libraries used 5'RACE with constant-segment primers and UMIs. TCRdb re-called the 5' RACE reads with MiXCR, one entry per CDR3 protein. The top ten clones hold about a fifth of a sample with roughly 300,000 distinct CDR3 sequences, roughly 13% of them seen once. The rearrangement links TRBV27 to TRBJ2-3; the D gene is possibly TRBD2 (6 bases). The receptor comes from a man between 18 and 35 years old who had mild COVID-19 (a few samples of this study predate the infection). Cell type and time point are not known. Sequencing was carried out using PBMCs or a T cell subset sorted from them (not recorded which). The CDR3 spells CASSPAGGTQYF. CDR3 DNA sequence: TGTGCCAGCAGCCCAGCCGGGGGTACGCAGTATTTT.